The next 4 T cell receptor beta chains were all read from a single sample in a study of cytomegalovirus exposure and HLA in healthy donors. Use of 60 Vbeta and 13 Jbeta primers characterized the PCR. Using immunoSEQ multiplex PCR, the repertoire was profiled, and TCRdb retains in-frame clones only, with some absent. The sample comprises roughly 180,000 clones, almost 85% of which are singletons, and 4.8% rests with the top ten. The sample consisted of PBMCs. These TCRs come from a girl aged 5-17 years in good health and CMV-seropositive.

This rearrangement joins TRBV6-4 to TRBJ2-3, with D tentatively TRBD2 (7 bases). Germline-derived CDR1 and CDR2 are MRHNA and SNTAGT. The CDR3 totals 16 residues. V lost 0 bases and J lost 1, with 11 bases in between. The CDR3 loop is CASSDSPGGRTDTQYF. CDR3 nucleotide sequence: TGTGCCAGCAGTGACTCCCCCGGGGGGCGCACAGATACGCAGTATTTT.

Here the CDR3 DNA reads TGTGCCAGCAGTCATGACAGAATGAACACTGAAGCTTTCTTT. Protein sequence: CASSHDRMNTEAFF. V gene TRBV7-9 combines with J gene TRBJ1-1; D is possibly TRBD1 (5 bases). Between the trimmed V and J ends, which lost 6 bases and 0 bases, there was a span of 11 bases. Germline V lookup: CDR1 SEHNR, CDR2 FQNEAQ (reference sequence). This CDR3 is 14 amino acids long.

This clone has a single count. This sequence joins TRBV19 and TRBJ2-2, with TRBD1 identical over 10 bases. The CDR3 is 14 amino acids. Germline V gene data show CDR1 as LNHDA and CDR2 as SQIVND (reference sequence). V shed 3 bases and J 6 bases; nucleotides not matched to a gene: 1. The CDR3, as DNA: TGTGCCAGTAGTATCGGACAGGGGGCCGGGGAGCTGTTTTTT. It translates to CASSIGQGAGELFF.

The chain has TRBV2 and TRBJ1-1, with D possibly being TRBD1 (5 bases). There are 13 residues in the CDR3. CDR1 is SNHLY, CDR2 FYNNEI, per germline. V lost 4 bases to trimming and J lost 1 base, with 7 bases between them. CDR3 sequence: CASSGDRNTEAFF. CDR3 coding DNA: TGTGCCAGCAGTGGCGACAGGAACACTGAAGCTTTCTTT. Full variable domain (outside the CDR3, taken from reference TRBV2 and TRBJ1-1): EPEVTQTPSHQVTQMGQEVILRCVPISNHLYFYWYRQILGQKVEFLVSFYNNEISEKSEIFDDQFSVERPDGSNFTLKIRSTKLEDSAMYFCASSGDRNTEAFFGQGTRLTVV.